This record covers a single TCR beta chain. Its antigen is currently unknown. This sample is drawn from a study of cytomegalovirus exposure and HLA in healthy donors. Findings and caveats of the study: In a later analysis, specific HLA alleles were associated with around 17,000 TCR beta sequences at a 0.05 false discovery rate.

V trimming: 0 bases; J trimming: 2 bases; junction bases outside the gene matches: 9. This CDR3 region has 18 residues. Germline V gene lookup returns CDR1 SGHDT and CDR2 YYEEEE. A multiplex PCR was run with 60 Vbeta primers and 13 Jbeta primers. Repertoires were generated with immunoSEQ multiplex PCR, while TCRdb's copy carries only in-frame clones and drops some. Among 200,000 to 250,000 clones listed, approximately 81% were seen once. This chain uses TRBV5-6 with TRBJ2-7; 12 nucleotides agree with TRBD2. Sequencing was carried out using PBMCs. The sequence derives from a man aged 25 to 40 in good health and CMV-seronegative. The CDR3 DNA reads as TGTGCCAGCAGCTTGGATCTAGCGGGGGGGCTGGGGACCTACGAGCAGTACTTC. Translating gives CASSLDLAGGLGTYEQYF.